This T cell receptor (beta chain) was captured in a study of long-term antiretroviral therapy in people with HIV. Study results and limitations: Relative to transplant donor controls, diversity remained lower despite increasing after ART. Pre-ART clonal expansion yielded clones that dominated the repertoire at all time points.

Notes on this clone: Its antigen is currently unknown.

The run of the v3.0 immunoSEQ assay was at survey level. Sequencing efforts were directed toward roughly 40,000-55,000 T-cell genomes per sample. The table came from immunoSEQ multiplex PCR; TCRdb's copy has only in-frame clones and leaves some out. Among some 27,000 clones, over 75% were seen once, and the ten largest hold 8% to 9%. The CDR3 loop spans 14 amino acids. CDR1 is LNHDA and CDR2 is SQIVND in the germline V gene (reference sequence). Losses at the gene ends were 7 bases for V and 5 bases for J; bases not matched to a gene: 10. The content of samples before DNA extraction was about 0.9-11 million cryopreserved PBMC.

The chain carries TRBV19 and TRBJ2-7, with 8 bases aligning to TRBD1. This sample comprised unsorted PBMCs, obtained about 5 years after starting antiretroviral therapy. This TCR was recovered from a man in his forties or fifties with HIV. The chain's CDR3 is CASTPQGAWDEQYF. Written as DNA, the CDR3 is TGTGCCAGTACCCCCCAGGGGGCTTGGGACGAGCAGTACTTC.